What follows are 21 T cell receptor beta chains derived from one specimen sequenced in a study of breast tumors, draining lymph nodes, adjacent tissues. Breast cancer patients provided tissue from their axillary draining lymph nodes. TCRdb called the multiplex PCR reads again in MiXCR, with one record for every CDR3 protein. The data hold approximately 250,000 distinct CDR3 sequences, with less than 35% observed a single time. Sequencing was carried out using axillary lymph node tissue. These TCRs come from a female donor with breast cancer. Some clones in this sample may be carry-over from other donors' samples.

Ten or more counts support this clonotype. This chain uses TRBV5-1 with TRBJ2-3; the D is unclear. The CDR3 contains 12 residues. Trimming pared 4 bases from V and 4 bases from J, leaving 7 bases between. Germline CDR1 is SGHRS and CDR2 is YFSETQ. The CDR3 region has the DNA TGCGCCAGCAGCCCCCTTGCAGATACGCAGTATTTT. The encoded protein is CASSPLADTQYF.

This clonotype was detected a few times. The CDR3 region is CASSETLPGQYEQYF. The CDR3 nucleotides read TGTGCCAGCAGTGAAACACTACCGGGACAGTACGAGCAGTACTTC. The chain couples TRBV6-1 to TRBJ2-7, with 7 positions matching TRBD1. Trimming cost V 2 bases and J 4 bases; bases outside gene matches: 8. The CDR3 loop spans 15 amino acids. Germline V gene data show CDR1 as MNHNS and CDR2 as SASEGT.

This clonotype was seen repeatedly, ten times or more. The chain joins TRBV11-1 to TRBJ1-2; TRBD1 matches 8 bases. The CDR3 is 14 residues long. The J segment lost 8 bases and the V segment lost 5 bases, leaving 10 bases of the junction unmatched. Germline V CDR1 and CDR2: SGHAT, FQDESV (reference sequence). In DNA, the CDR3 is TGTGCCAGCAGCCAAGGACAGGGACGATACGGCTACACCTTC. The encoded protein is CASSQGQGRYGYTF.

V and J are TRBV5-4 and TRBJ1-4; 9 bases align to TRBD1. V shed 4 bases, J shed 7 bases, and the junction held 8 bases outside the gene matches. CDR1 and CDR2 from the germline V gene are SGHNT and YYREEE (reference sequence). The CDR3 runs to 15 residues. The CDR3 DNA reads TGTGCCAGCAGCGGAACAGGGGGCCTTGGTGAAAAACTGTTTTTT. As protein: CASSGTGGLGEKLFF.

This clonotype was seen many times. The CDR3 DNA reads TGTGCCAGCAGACAGGGGAGCTCCTACGAGCAGTACTTC. It yields the protein CASRQGSSYEQYF. This chain joins TRBV7-9 and TRBJ2-7; the match to TRBD1 covers 7 bases. The length of the CDR3 is 13 residues. Germline V gene data show CDR1 as SEHNR and CDR2 as FQNEAQ (reference sequence). The J segment lost 0 bases and the V segment lost 6 bases, leaving 2 bases of the junction unmatched.

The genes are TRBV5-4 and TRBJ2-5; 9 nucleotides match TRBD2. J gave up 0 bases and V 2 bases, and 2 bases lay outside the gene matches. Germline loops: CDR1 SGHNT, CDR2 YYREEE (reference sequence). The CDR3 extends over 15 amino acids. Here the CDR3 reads CASSFGTSYQETQYF. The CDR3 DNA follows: TGTGCCAGCAGCTTCGGGACTAGCTACCAAGAGACCCAGTACTTC.

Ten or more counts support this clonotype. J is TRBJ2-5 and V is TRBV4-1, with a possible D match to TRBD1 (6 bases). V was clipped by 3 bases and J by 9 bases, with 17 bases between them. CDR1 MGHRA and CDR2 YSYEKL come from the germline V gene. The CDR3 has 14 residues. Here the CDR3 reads CASSHVSQGWAQYF. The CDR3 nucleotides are TGCGCCAGCAGCCATGTCAGCCAGGGGTGGGCCCAGTACTTC.

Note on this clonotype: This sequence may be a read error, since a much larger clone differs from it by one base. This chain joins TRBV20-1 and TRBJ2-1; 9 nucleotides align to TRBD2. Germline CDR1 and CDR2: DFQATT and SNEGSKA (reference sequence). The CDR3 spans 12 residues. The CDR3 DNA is TGCAGTGCGGCTCGGACTAGCGAGGAGCCGTTCTTC. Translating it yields CSAARTSEEPFF.

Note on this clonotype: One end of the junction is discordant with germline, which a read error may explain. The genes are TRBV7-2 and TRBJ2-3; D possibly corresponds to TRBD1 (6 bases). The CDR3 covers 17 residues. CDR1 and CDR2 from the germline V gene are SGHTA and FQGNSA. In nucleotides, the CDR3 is TGTGCCAGTAGGATACAGGGCACCCAGTCTAGCACAGATCCGCAGTATTTT. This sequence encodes CASRIQGTQSSTDPQYF.

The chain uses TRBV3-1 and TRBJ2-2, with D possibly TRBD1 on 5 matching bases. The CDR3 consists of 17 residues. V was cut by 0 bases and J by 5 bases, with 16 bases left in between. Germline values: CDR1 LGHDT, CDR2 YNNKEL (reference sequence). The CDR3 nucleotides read TGTGCCAGCAGCCAAGATCAAGCAGGGCCCCTGACCGGGGAGCTGTTTTTT. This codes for CASSQDQAGPLTGELFF.

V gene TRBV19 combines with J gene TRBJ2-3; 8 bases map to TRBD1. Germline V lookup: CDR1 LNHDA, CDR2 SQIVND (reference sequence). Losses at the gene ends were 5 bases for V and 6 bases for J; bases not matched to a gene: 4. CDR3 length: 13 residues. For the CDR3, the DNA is TGTGCCAGTAGTGGGACAGGAGCGGATACGCAGTATTTT. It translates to CASSGTGADTQYF.

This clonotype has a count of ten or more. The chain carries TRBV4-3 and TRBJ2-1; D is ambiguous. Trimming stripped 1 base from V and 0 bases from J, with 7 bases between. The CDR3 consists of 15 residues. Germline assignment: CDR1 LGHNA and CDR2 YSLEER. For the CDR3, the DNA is TGCGCCAGCAGCCAAGCTGAAATCTCCTACAATGAGCAGTTCTTC. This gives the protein CASSQAEISYNEQFF.

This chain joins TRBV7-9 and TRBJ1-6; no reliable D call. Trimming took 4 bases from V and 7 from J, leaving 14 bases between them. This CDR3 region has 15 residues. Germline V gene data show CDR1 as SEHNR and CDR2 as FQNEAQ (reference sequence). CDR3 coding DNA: TGTGCCAGCAGCTCAGAGGCAGGCTCCAATTCACCCCTCCACTTT. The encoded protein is CASSSEAGSNSPLHF.

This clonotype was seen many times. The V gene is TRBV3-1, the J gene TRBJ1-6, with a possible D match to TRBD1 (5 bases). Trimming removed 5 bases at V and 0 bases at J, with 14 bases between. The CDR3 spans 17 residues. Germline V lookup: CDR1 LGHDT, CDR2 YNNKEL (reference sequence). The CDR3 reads CASSLRGSSSYNSPLHF. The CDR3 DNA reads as TGTGCCAGCAGCTTACGGGGCTCGAGCTCCTATAATTCACCCCTCCACTTT.

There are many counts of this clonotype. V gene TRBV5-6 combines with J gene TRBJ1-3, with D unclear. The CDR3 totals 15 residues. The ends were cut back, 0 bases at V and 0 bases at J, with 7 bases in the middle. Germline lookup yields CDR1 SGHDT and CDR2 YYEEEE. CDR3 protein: CASSLVDFSGNTIYF. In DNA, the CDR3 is TGTGCCAGCAGCTTGGTAGACTTCTCTGGAAACACCATATATTTT.

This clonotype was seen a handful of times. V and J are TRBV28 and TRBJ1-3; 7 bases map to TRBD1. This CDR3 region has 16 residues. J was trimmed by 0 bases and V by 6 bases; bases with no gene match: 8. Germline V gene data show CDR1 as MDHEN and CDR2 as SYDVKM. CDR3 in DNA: TGTGCCAGCAGACACCGACAGGGAATCTCTGGAAACACCATATATTTT. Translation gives CASRHRQGISGNTIYF.

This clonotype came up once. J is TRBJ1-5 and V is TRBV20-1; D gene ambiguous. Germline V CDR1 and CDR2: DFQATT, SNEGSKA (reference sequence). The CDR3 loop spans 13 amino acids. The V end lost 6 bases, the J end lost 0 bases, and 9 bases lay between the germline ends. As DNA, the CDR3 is TGCAGTGCCCCCGGGAGTAGCAATCAGCCCCAGCATTTT. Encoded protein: CSAPGSSNQPQHF.

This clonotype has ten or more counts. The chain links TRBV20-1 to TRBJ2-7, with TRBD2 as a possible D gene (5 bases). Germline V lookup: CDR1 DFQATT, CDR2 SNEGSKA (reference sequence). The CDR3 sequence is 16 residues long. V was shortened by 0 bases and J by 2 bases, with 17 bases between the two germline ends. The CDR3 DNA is TGCAGTGCTAGAGAGGCGGGTTCGGGCGGCACCTACGAGCAGTACTTC. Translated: CSAREAGSGGTYEQYF.

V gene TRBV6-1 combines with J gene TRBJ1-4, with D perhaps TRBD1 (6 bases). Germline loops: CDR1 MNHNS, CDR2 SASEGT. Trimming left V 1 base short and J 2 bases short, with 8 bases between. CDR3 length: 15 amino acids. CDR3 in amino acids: CASSEEGGTNEKLFF. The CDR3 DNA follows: TGTGCCAGCAGTGAAGAGGGGGGCACTAATGAAAAACTGTTTTTT.

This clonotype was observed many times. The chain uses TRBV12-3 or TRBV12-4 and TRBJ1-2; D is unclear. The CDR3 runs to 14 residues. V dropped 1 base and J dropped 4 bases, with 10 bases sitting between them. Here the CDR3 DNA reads TGTGCCAGCAGTTTAGGTGGGGTCGGCTATGGCTACACCTTC. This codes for CASSLGGVGYGYTF.

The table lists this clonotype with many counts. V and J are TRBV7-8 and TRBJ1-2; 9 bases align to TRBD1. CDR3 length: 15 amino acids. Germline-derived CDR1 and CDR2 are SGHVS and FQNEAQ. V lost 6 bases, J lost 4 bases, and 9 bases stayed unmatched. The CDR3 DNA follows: TGTGCCAGCAGGTCCGTGTCGGACAGGGGCTATGGCTACACCTTC. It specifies CASRSVSDRGYGYTF. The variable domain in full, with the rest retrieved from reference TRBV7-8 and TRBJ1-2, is GAGVSQSPRYKVAKRGQDVALRCDPISGHVSLFWYQQALGQGPEFLTYFQNEAQLDKSGLPSDRFFAERPEGSVSTLKIQRTQQEDSAVYLCASRSVSDRGYGYTFGSGTRLTVV.